The 2 T cell receptor beta chains reported below all come from one sample, sequenced in a study of cytomegalovirus exposure and HLA in healthy donors. Method: immunoSEQ multiplex PCR; TCRdb's copy keeps in-frame clones and lacks some. The data show 150,000 to 200,000 clones, about 83% seen once. Sequenced material: PBMCs. These TCRs come from a woman aged 18-29 years in good health and CMV-seronegative.

This clone was picked up a small number of times. This chain uses TRBV5-1 with TRBJ2-7, with a weak D call TRBD2 (6 bases). The V gene's germline CDR1 is SGHRS and CDR2 YFSETQ. V lost 5 bases to trimming and J lost 3 bases, with 12 bases between them. The CDR3 consists of 13 residues. The CDR3 loop is CASRIAGSYEQYF. The CDR3 coding sequence is TGCGCCAGCAGAATCGCCGGGAGCTACGAGCAGTACTTC.

The CDR3 nucleotides read TGTGCCAGCAGCTTGGGGGCGGGAAGAGACAATGAGCAGTTCTTC. Translated: CASSLGAGRDNEQFF. The chain is built from TRBV5-4 and TRBJ2-1, with D maybe TRBD2 (6 bases). V lost 0 bases and J lost 5, with 12 bases in between. Germline V gene data show CDR1 as SGHNT and CDR2 as YYREEE (reference sequence). The CDR3 has 15 residues. Looking up the rest from reference TRBV5-4 and TRBJ2-1 gives the full variable domain: ETGVTQSPTHLIKTRGQQVTLRCSSQSGHNTVSWYQQALGQGPQFIFQYYREEENGRGNFPPRFSGLQFPNYSSELNVNALELDDSALYLCASSLGAGRDNEQFFGPGTRLTVL.